This T cell receptor (beta chain) was retrieved from a study of Graves' ophthalmopathy and Graves' hyperthyroidism. Study-level points and caveats: The model's ophthalmopathy progression predictions had 55% to 71% sensitivity and less than 85% specificity.

Amplifying from RNA transcripts, the study obtained TCR beta CDR3 regions. HTBI primers were employed in first-round RT-PCR, then a second-round multiplex PCR followed. TCRdb used MiXCR to reprocess the multiplex PCR reads, holding one entry per CDR3 protein. The table has 240,000 or so distinct CDR3 sequences, around 50% seen once. From germline, CDR1 is LGHNA and CDR2 YNFKEQ. The CDR3 covers 14 residues. The V end was cut by 1 base, the J end by 0 bases, with 7 bases between. Other autoimmune diseases, uncontrolled infections, pregnancy and lactation each led to patient exclusion. PBMCs were isolated from a roughly 10 ml sample of fresh peripheral blood. Details on this clonotype: Its target is not known.

The clonotype was recovered from an adult man with Graves' ophthalmopathy. The material sequenced was peripheral blood. The chain recombines TRBV4-2 with TRBJ2-7; D remains unclear. CDR3 coding DNA: TGTGCCAGCAGCCAAGGCGACGGCTCCTACGAGCAGTACTTC. This sequence encodes CASSQGDGSYEQYF.